This T cell receptor beta chain was sequenced for a study of CD8 T cells in ankylosing spondylitis. General study findings and limits: Matched ankylosing spondylitis synovial fluid reportedly showed significant enrichment of disease-linked clones. Eight highly homologous variants made up a TCR beta motif, and this motif appeared characteristic of ankylosing spondylitis blood. Existing reports had already noted some motif variants in reactive arthritis synovial fluid and blood. The disease-linked clones had a CD8+ phenotype and low blood frequencies.

Trimming took 0 bases from V and 3 from J; bases not matched to a gene: 5. The germline V gene has CDR1 LGHNA and CDR2 YNFKEQ. The CDR3 is 16 residues long. Researchers built TCR beta libraries using quantitative 5'-RACE with molecular barcodes. TCRdb analysed the 5' RACE reads with MiXCR anew, one entry per CDR3 protein. Among roughly 700,000 distinct CDR3 sequences, about 20% were seen once, and the ten largest hold approximately 18%. With regard to this clonotype: The antigen is unknown.

The sample comprised blood, either unsorted or a sorted T cell fraction (not recorded which). This chain uses TRBV4-2 with TRBJ1-5; 7 bases map to TRBD1. The sequence came from a male donor with ankylosing spondylitis. The CDR3 region is CASSQEWDRDNQPQHF. In DNA, the CDR3 is TGTGCCAGCAGCCAAGAGTGGGACAGAGACAATCAGCCCCAGCATTTT.